Reported below is one TCR beta chain. The data stem from a study of blood T cell repertoires in COVID-19. The wider study: PBMCs, B-cell-depleted T cells, or T cells provided the cDNA or gDNA that made up the material.

Authors' methods: Counts of nucleated cells, estimated from reference gene primer amplification, were obtained. TCRdb's table, derived via immunoSEQ multiplex PCR, lists solely in-frame clones and lacks some. That table furnishes V, J and clone size, whereas the DNA furnished D and trimming. The table includes approximately 300,000 clones, 88% detected once. Trimming took 6 bases from V and 5 from J; bases not matched to a gene: 5. The CDR3 contains 14 residues. Germline V CDR1 and CDR2: ENHRY, SYGVKD. This sequence was found in a woman in her thirties with COVID-19, enrolled during active disease. This chain joins TRBV10-3 and TRBJ1-5; 9 nucleotides match TRBD1. Source material: peripheral blood. The CDR3 spells CAIRGTGTDQPQHF. The CDR3 bases are TGTGCCATCAGGGGGACAGGGACTGATCAGCCCCAGCATTTT.